This TCR beta chain stems from a study of chemoradiotherapy in HPV16-positive cancers (dated by TCRdb to about 2022). About the investigation overall: Candidate HPV-specific T-cell clones and common TCR motifs were defined by functional T-cell assays performed on cells from two HPV16-positive patients. Whether T-cell immunity against the HPV oncoproteins E6 and E7 changes during chemoradiotherapy and whether survival is affected by this immunity were examined in the study. The candidate HPV-specific TCRs and motifs were then tracked in TCR repertoires from over 80 patients with HPV-related cancers.

Worth noting for this clone: It has no known antigen specificity. The input lacks base qualities; no much larger clone sits a single base away.

On the study overall, not on this receptor specifically: Only two HPV16-positive patients were used to derive the functional definition of HPV-specific T cells, and the survival association was reported for HPV16-positive patients. Expansion of candidate HPV-specific clones and E7-related TCR motifs was observed in the tumor microenvironment during treatment, whereas no such expansion was observed for non-HPV-specific T cells. Among HPV16-positive patients, expansion of HPV-responsive T cells during chemoradiotherapy was associated with better recurrence-free survival.

The library was built by means of the immunoSEQ multiplex PCR assay. TCRdb provides this immuneACCESS table in a form limited to in-frame rearrangements. Some clones are lacking; in checked studies, under half of them reflect an unresolved V gene, and why the rest are absent is not known. The sample table shows under 85,000 clones, and more than 70% are seen once. The top ten hold 4% to 4.5% of the sample. Repertoires were sampled multiple times during chemoradiotherapy, which allowed clonal expansion in the tumor microenvironment to be followed. Sequences SGHTA (CDR1) and FQGNSA (CDR2) are obtained from the germline V gene. Trimming accounts for 1 base at V and 2 bases at J, while the number of junction bases matched to no gene is 5. The CDR3 numbers 16 residues from cysteine through phenylalanine. Only the CDR3 portion is preserved as DNA: 48 bases, with reading frame beginning at the first base.

This specimen was blood, taken from a patient who underwent chemoradiotherapy. The chain joins TRBV7-2 to TRBJ1-5, and 7 bases in between align with TRBD1. The origin of this receptor is a human donor with HPV-associated anogenital cancer. The DNA reads TGTGCCAGCAGCTTAGTCCAGGGGGATGGCAATCAGCCCCAGCATTTT. Translation gives CASSLVQGDGNQPQHF.